Listed below are T cell receptor beta chains from one sample, sequenced in a study of PD-1 blockade in classical Hodgkin lymphoma. Sequencing used immunoSEQ multiplex PCR; TCRdb keeps in-frame clones, though not all of them. The sample lists about 44,000 clones; 66% were seen once. The sequencing here drew on peripheral blood mononuclear cells (PBMCs), taken before the fourth cycle of nivolumab. The receptors stem from a human donor with classical Hodgkin lymphoma. The CDR3 runs from the conserved cysteine through the conserved F or W. D genes are given only for firm matches. Part of the rows lack a size; the others show once, few, many or a class for expanded clones.

once	TRBV19	14	-	TRBJ2-3	CASSDFASTDTQYF	TGTGCCAGTAGCGATTTTGCTAGCACAGATACGCAGTATTTT
-	TRBV30	15	-	TRBJ2-5	CAWSVARGRRETQYF	TGTGCCTGGAGTGTGGCGCGGGGGCGCAGAGAGACCCAGTACTTC
-	TRBV6-1	13	-	TRBJ2-2	CASSRRETGELFF	TGTGCCAGCAGCCGCAGAGAGACCGGGGAGCTGTTTTTT
-	TRBV28	13	TRBD1	TRBJ1-2	CASTLEGADGYTF	TGTGCCAGCACGTTGGAGGGGGCAGATGGCTACACCTTC
-	TRBV12-2	18	-	TRBJ2-2	CASRSLSPGLAGGPPLFF	TGTGCAAGTCGCTCCCTCTCTCCCGGACTAGCGGGGGGCCCCCCGCTGTTTTTT
-	TRBV10-3	14	-	TRBJ2-2	CAISDTRNTGELFF	TGTGCCATCAGTGACACAAGGAACACCGGGGAGCTGTTTTTT
once	TRBV5-5	14	TRBD2	TRBJ2-5	CASSLIREGETQYF	TGTGCCAGCAGCTTGATCAGGGAGGGAGAGACCCAGTACTTC
-	TRBV11-2	15	TRBD1	TRBJ2-7	CASSSPGQGAYEQYF	TGTGCCAGCAGCTCACCGGGACAGGGGGCCTACGAGCAGTACTTC
-	TRBV28	15	-	TRBJ2-3	CASSPDRVHTDTQYF	TGTGCCAGCAGTCCCGACCGGGTCCACACAGATACGCAGTATTTT
once	TRBV30	14	-	TRBJ2-5	CAWSDGPHGRTQYF	TGTGCCTGGAGTGATGGGCCTCACGGTCGGACCCAGTACTTC
-	TRBV5-6	15	-	TRBJ1-5	CASSLQGVGNQPQHF	TGTGCCAGCAGTTTACAGGGTGTAGGCAATCAGCCCCAGCATTTT
-	TRBV30	13	-	TRBJ1-6	CAWSDRGNSPLHF	TGTGCCTGGAGTGACAGAGGCAATTCACCCCTCCACTTT
-	TRBV6-6	15	-	TRBJ1-1	CASSYSIQVNTEAFF	TGTGCCAGCAGTTACTCGATTCAGGTCAACACTGAAGCTTTCTTT
few	TRBV6-5	13	-	TRBJ1-6	CASSYSQDSPLHF	TGTGCCAGCAGTTACTCGCAAGATTCACCCCTCCACTTT
-	TRBV5-8	17	-	TRBJ2-3	CASSLAGGKKGTDTQYF	TGTGCCAGCAGCTTGGCCGGTGGCAAAAAGGGCACAGATACGCAGTATTTT
-	TRBV2	13	-	TRBJ1-5	CASSGDSNQPQHF	TGTGCCAGCAGTGGAGATAGCAATCAGCCCCAGCATTTT
few	TRBV27	13	TRBD1	TRBJ2-7	CASSRQGDHEQYF	TGTGCCAGCAGTCGACAGGGGGACCACGAGCAGTACTTC
-	TRBV19	14	TRBD1	TRBJ2-5	CASRKTGGLETQYF	TGTGCCAGTAGGAAGACAGGGGGCTTGGAGACCCAGTACTTC
-	TRBV10-3	14	TRBD2	TRBJ2-7	CAISPSGVSYEQYF	TGTGCCATCAGCCCTAGCGGGGTTAGCTACGAGCAGTACTTC
-	TRBV5-1	15	TRBD1	TRBJ2-2	CASSADRAYTGELFF	TGCGCCAGTAGCGCGGACAGGGCATACACCGGGGAGCTGTTTTTT
-	TRBV7-3	16	-	TRBJ2-2	CASSSSDIYGTGELFF	TGTGCCAGCAGCTCCTCAGACATCTACGGGACCGGGGAGCTGTTTTTT
-	TRBV29-1	12	-	TRBJ2-3	CSVEQGADTQYF	TGCAGCGTTGAACAGGGCGCAGATACGCAGTATTTT
-	TRBV6-6	16	-	TRBJ1-4	CASSYSNRRTNEKLFF	TGTGCCAGCAGTTACTCGAACAGGAGGACTAATGAAAAACTGTTTTTT
-	TRBV7-2	15	-	TRBJ2-3	CASSTLGLSTDTQYF	TGTGCCAGCAGCACCCTCGGGCTAAGCACAGATACGCAGTATTTT
-	TRBV7-2	15	TRBD1	TRBJ2-7	CASSPDRGRWYEQYF	TGTGCCAGCAGCCCGGACAGGGGGCGCTGGTACGAGCAGTACTTC
-	TRBV11-2	15	TRBD1	TRBJ2-5	CASSPRDRGGETQYF	TGTGCCAGCAGCCCCCGGGACAGGGGGGGGGAGACCCAGTACTTC
-	TRBV5-1	16	TRBD1	TRBJ2-7	CASSLGQSNFYYEQYF	TGCGCCAGCAGCCTGGGACAGTCCAACTTCTACTACGAGCAGTACTTC
-	TRBV30	11	-	TRBJ1-2	CAWTMGYGYTF	TGTGCCTGGACTATGGGCTATGGCTACACCTTC
-	TRBV7-2	16	TRBD1	TRBJ2-2	CASSLLGTANTGELFF	TGTGCCAGCAGCCTCCTCGGGACAGCGAACACCGGGGAGCTGTTTTTT
medium-sized	TRBV6-1	14	-	TRBJ1-5	CASSHTYSNQPQHF	TGTGCCAGCAGTCATACCTATAGCAATCAGCCCCAGCATTTT
-	TRBV28	14	-	TRBJ2-1	CASSFLRSYNEQFF	TGTGCCAGCAGTTTTCTTCGCTCCTACAATGAGCAGTTCTTC
-	TRBV19	11	-	TRBJ2-1	CASSTLNEQFF	TGTGCCAGTAGTACCCTCAATGAGCAGTTCTTC
-	TRBV6-5	15	-	TRBJ2-7	CASSYGAGDAYEQYF	TGTGCCAGCAGTTACGGCGCGGGTGACGCCTACGAGCAGTACTTC
-	TRBV10-1	16	TRBD1	TRBJ2-5	CASSEAQQGGQETQYF	TGCGCCAGCAGTGAAGCACAACAGGGGGGACAAGAGACCCAGTACTTC
-	TRBV6-6	15	-	TRBJ2-7	CASRSGRITAYEQYF	TGTGCCAGCAGGAGTGGGCGAATCACTGCCTACGAGCAGTACTTC
-	TRBV6-5	15	-	TRBJ2-7	CASSPGTLDSYEQYF	TGTGCCAGCAGCCCCGGGACACTTGACTCCTACGAGCAGTACTTC
-	TRBV28	14	-	TRBJ1-2	CASSVGAANYGYTF	TGTGCCAGCAGCGTTGGGGCAGCTAACTATGGCTACACCTTC
-	TRBV27	14	-	TRBJ2-1	CAARGVRSYNEQFF	TGTGCCGCCAGGGGTGTTCGCTCCTACAATGAGCAGTTCTTC
-	TRBV18	14	-	TRBJ1-2	CASSPPKGNYGYTF	TGTGCCAGCTCACCACCGAAGGGTAACTATGGCTACACCTTC
few	TRBV5-6	15	-	TRBJ2-7	CASSLVPSDDYEQYF	TGTGCCAGCAGCTTGGTTCCTAGCGACGACTACGAGCAGTACTTC
-	TRBV7-6	15	-	TRBJ2-7	CASSLGGGFKDVQYF	TGTGCCAGCAGCTTGGGGGGCGGGTTCAAGGACGTGCAGTACTTC
-	TRBV7-2	14	-	TRBJ2-2	CASSLGVWELKLFF	TGTGCCAGCAGCTTGGGGGTATGGGAACTAAAGCTGTTTTTT
-	TRBV7-2	15	-	TRBJ2-1	CASSLEPSSYNEQFF	TGTGCCAGCAGCTTAGAGCCGAGCTCCTACAATGAGCAGTTCTTC
-	TRBV11-3	13	-	TRBJ2-2	CASRQGFTGELFF	TGTGCCAGCAGGCAGGGGTTTACCGGGGAGCTGTTTTTT
many	TRBV30	15	-	TRBJ2-1	CAWSNGLNSYNEQFF	TGTGCCTGGAGTAATGGCTTGAACTCCTACAATGAGCAGTTCTTC
few	TRBV11-2	17	TRBD2	TRBJ2-1	CASSLELGLAGFDEQFF	TGTGCCAGCAGCTTAGAGCTTGGACTAGCGGGATTCGATGAGCAGTTCTTC
once	TRBV10-3	12	-	TRBJ2-2	CAISGPGGELFF	TGTGCCATCAGTGGCCCGGGGGGGGAGCTGTTTTTT
once	TRBV14	13	-	TRBJ1-3	CASSQDLRGTIYF	TGTGCCAGCAGCCAAGATCTTCGGGGCACCATATATTTT
once	TRBV4-1	15	-	TRBJ2-7	CASSQGEGILYEQYF	TGCGCCAGCAGCCAAGGTGAGGGAATACTATACGAGCAGTACTTC
-	TRBV5-6	12	-	TRBJ2-5	CASSSGRETQYF	TGTGCCAGCAGCTCCGGAAGAGAGACCCAGTACTTC
-	TRBV18	13	-	TRBJ1-4	CASSPGVHEKLFF	TGTGCCAGCTCACCAGGGGTTCATGAAAAACTGTTTTTT
-	TRBV4-2	18	TRBD2	TRBJ2-4	CASSQGGASGTPKNIQYF	TGTGCCAGCAGCCAAGGGGGGGCTAGCGGGACCCCCAAAAACATTCAGTACTTC
-	TRBV9	14	TRBD1	TRBJ1-1	CASSVGQGNTEAFF	TGTGCCAGCAGCGTAGGACAGGGGAACACTGAAGCTTTCTTT
-	TRBV6-5	11	-	TRBJ2-7	CASRGSYEQYF	TGTGCCAGCAGGGGTTCCTACGAGCAGTACTTC
-	TRBV10-1	14	-	TRBJ2-5	CASSESTGRETQYF	TGCGCCAGCAGTGAGTCAACGGGTCGAGAGACCCAGTACTTC
-	TRBV10-3	13	-	TRBJ2-7	CATLSGSSYEQYF	TGTGCCACCCTTAGCGGTAGCTCCTACGAGCAGTACTTC
-	TRBV5-1	14	-	TRBJ1-1	CASSDGTVGTEAFF	TGCGCCAGCAGCGACGGGACGGTGGGGACTGAAGCTTTCTTT
-	TRBV27	17	TRBD1	TRBJ2-5	CASSLSAVGQGRGTQYF	TGTGCCAGCAGTTTATCCGCAGTGGGACAGGGGCGCGGGACCCAGTACTTC